This entry is about one T cell receptor beta chain. Recruitment covered about 25 US areas and drew participants whose ages spanned about 18 to 90 years. Clinical histories supplied by participants themselves formed the basis of cohort assignment. These data originate in a study of blood T cell repertoires in COVID-19. Whole-study context: Sites across the United States, Italy and Spain contributed samples from acute and convalescent COVID-19. T cells, B-cell-depleted T cells, or PBMCs provided the cDNA or gDNA that served as material.

TCRdb's copy holds only in-frame clones and misses some; the assay was immunoSEQ multiplex PCR. Seen here are more than 250,000 clones, around 90% observed once, and the top ten hold 6% to 7%. The sample consisted of PBMCs or T cells enriched from blood (not recorded which). This TCR came from a woman aged 35 to 49 who had recovered from COVID-19.

The DNA of the CDR3 is TGTGCCAGCAGTGAAGAGCGAGCGGCCGGGGAGCTGTTTTTT. Protein product: CASSEERAAGELFF. V usage is TRBV2 and J usage is TRBJ2-2; D possibly corresponds to TRBD2 (5 bases). The CDR3 runs to 14 residues. The germline CDR1 and CDR2 sequences are SNHLY and FYNNEI. The V and J ends lost 1 base and 6 bases respectively, with 9 bases between them. Drawing the rest from reference TRBV2 and TRBJ2-2, the complete variable domain is EPEVTQTPSHQVTQMGQEVILRCVPISNHLYFYWYRQILGQKVEFLVSFYNNEISEKSEIFDDQFSVERPDGSNFTLKIRSTKLEDSAMYFCASSEERAAGELFFGEGSRLTVL.